This T cell receptor beta chain originates from a study of blood T cell repertoires in COVID-19. Germline values: CDR1 MNHEY, CDR2 SVGAGI. J was trimmed by 8 bases and V by 0 bases; bases with no gene match: 8. There are 15 residues in the CDR3. The repertoire was sequenced with immunoSEQ multiplex PCR; TCRdb's copy has only in-frame clones and lacks some. The data hold around 220,000 clones, with around 82% observed a single time. The chain employs TRBV6-5 and TRBJ1-2, with 8 bases lining up with TRBD1. The source of this sequence is an elderly woman with active or convalescent COVID-19. Input material: peripheral blood. The CDR3 nucleotides are TGTGCCAGCAGTTACTCGACTGGACAGGGAGGCGGCTACACCTTC. Translation: CASSYSTGQGGGYTF.